This TCR beta chain was captured in a study of beta chain features in type 1 diabetes. Reverse transcribing all isolated RNA meant expressed TCRB transcripts were sequenced. Produced via immunoSEQ multiplex PCR; TCRdb's table is partial and in-frame only. The sample records roughly 500,000 clones, about an eighth being singletons. Trimming cost V 3 bases and J 0 bases, with 7 bases left between them. The CDR3 runs 14 residues. CDR1 SGHNT and CDR2 YYREEE come from the germline V gene (reference sequence). Sorted CD4+ subsets: naive, central memory, regulatory, stem cell-like memory (CD45RO/CCR7/CD25/CD127/CD95/CD27 panel).

J is TRBJ1-5 and V is TRBV5-4; D not resolved. Material for sequencing was naive CD4+ T cells from blood. This sequence originates from a woman aged 18-35 years in good health. The CDR3 DNA follows: TGTGCCAGCAGCTCATATAATAGCAATCAGCCCCAGCATTTT. It yields the protein CASSSYNSNQPQHF.